Listed here is a single T cell receptor beta chain. The study ran its PCR with 60 Vbeta and 13 Jbeta primers. Sequencing was performed with immunoSEQ multiplex PCR; in TCRdb, only in-frame clones are kept and a portion is missing. This sample yields roughly 150,000 clones, of which around 80% are seen a single time; about 4.9% belongs to the top ten. V was clipped by 8 bases and J by 10 bases; unmatched bases: 14. CDR3 length equals 15 residues. The germline V gene has CDR1 SGHRS and CDR2 YFSETQ. This specimen comes from a study of cytomegalovirus exposure and HLA in healthy donors. V and J are TRBV5-1 and TRBJ2-1; 11 positions agree with TRBD2. Sequencing was performed on PBMCs. The receptor's source is a young man in good health. The CDR3 here is CASGLGLAVEGEQFF. The CDR3 DNA follows: TGCGCCAGTGGCCTGGGACTAGCGGTCGAAGGGGAGCAGTTCTTC. The entire variable domain, with the rest obtained from reference TRBV5-1 and TRBJ2-1, is as follows: KAGVTQTPRYLIKTRGQQVTLSCSPISGHRSVSWYQQTPGQGLQFLFEYFSETQRNKGNFPGRFSGRQFSNSRSEMNVSTLELGDSALYLCASGLGLAVEGEQFFGPGTRLTVL.